This TCR beta chain was identified during a study of blood T cells in healthy people across ages. Together with a sample-barcoded 5' primer, a J-beta primer mix was included in a second PCR lasting about 7 to 12 cycles. TCRdb passed the 5' RACE reads through MiXCR, listing each CDR3 protein once. The sample yields hundreds of thousands of distinct CDR3 sequences, less than 60% seen once. This CDR3 contains 13 residues. Germline CDR1 DFQATT, CDR2 SNEGSKA (reference sequence). Trimming took off 7 bases at V and 10 bases at J, with 20 bases between the two ends. The origin of this receptor is an elderly man in good health. The V gene is TRBV20-1, the J gene TRBJ2-1; no firm D call. Material for sequencing was blood. The DNA of the CDR3 is TGCAGTGTGTTGGGCGGAGCCGCGTACGAGCAGTTCTTC. Translating gives CSVLGGAAYEQFF.